A single sample is the source of the 23 T cell receptor beta chains below, sequenced in a study of blood T cell repertoires in COVID-19. Method: immunoSEQ multiplex PCR; TCRdb's copy keeps in-frame clones and lacks some. The repertoire consists of hundreds of thousands of clones, with 87% occurring once and the leading ten covering around 5.8%. Sequencing was carried out using PBMCs or T cells enriched from blood (not recorded which). The receptors were sampled from a woman aged 40 to 50 who had recovered from COVID-19.

The J gene is TRBJ1-1, the V gene TRBV11-1; the D gene is possibly TRBD1 (5 bases). V lost 5 bases and J lost 1, with 8 bases in between. CDR3 size: 13 residues. Looked up from germline, CDR1 is SGHAT and CDR2 is FQDESV (reference sequence). The CDR3: CASSVDRNTEAFF. The CDR3 nucleotides are TGTGCCAGCAGCGTCGACAGGAACACTGAAGCTTTCTTT.

This clone was counted a few times. The rearrangement uses TRBV6-5 and TRBJ1-6; no clear D. V lost 8 bases to trimming and J lost 4 bases, with 12 bases between them. Per the germline V gene, CDR1 is MNHEY and CDR2 is SVGAGI. The CDR3 is 14 amino acids. CDR3: CASGLSGYNSPLHF. Written as DNA, the CDR3 is TGTGCCAGCGGTCTTAGCGGGTATAATTCACCCCTCCACTTT.

This clone has just one count. This chain connects TRBV24-1 to TRBJ2-1; TRBD1 aligns across 9 bases. With 7 bases clipped from V and 10 bases from J, the junction kept 7 bases outside the gene matches. This CDR3 is 13 amino acids long. Germline V gene lookup returns CDR1 KGHDR and CDR2 SFDVKD. The CDR3 DNA reads TGTGCCACCAGAGGACAGGGGCCGGGGGAGCAGTTCTTC. It codes for CATRGQGPGEQFF.

This clone has only a few counts. The chain is built from TRBV28 and TRBJ1-3, with a possible D match to TRBD1 (6 bases). This CDR3 region has 15 residues. V dropped 4 bases and J dropped 0 bases, with 10 bases sitting between them. CDR1 MDHEN and CDR2 SYDVKM come from the germline V gene. The CDR3 loop reads CASSSTGPSGNTIYF. CDR3 in DNA: TGTGCCAGCAGTTCAACAGGGCCCTCTGGAAACACCATATATTTT.

The CDR3 DNA sequence: TGCGCCAGCAGCTTGGCAAACATGAACACTGAAGCTTTCTTT. Amino acid sequence: CASSLANMNTEAFF. The V gene is TRBV5-1, the J gene TRBJ1-1; D remains ambiguous. The CDR3 is 14 residues long. Germline assignment: CDR1 SGHRS and CDR2 YFSETQ. Trimming cost V 0 bases and J 0 bases, with 6 bases left between them.

This chain links TRBV6-2 or TRBV6-3 with TRBJ2-2; 12 bases map to TRBD2. The germline CDR1 and CDR2 sequences are MNHEY and SVGEGT. J was trimmed by 7 bases and V by 6 bases; bases with no gene match: 12. The CDR3 is 17 residues long. DNA of the CDR3: TGTGCCAGCAGCTCCCCTAGCGGGAGGGCCAGGTTCGGGGAGCTGTTTTTT. It is translated as CASSSPSGRARFGELFF.

This clone has just one count. V is TRBV5-1 and J is TRBJ2-2; tentative D call: TRBD2 (5 bases). Per germline, CDR1 SGHRS and CDR2 YFSETQ. This CDR3 has 15 residues. The V and J ends lost 0 bases and 4 bases respectively, with 10 bases between them. The CDR3 here is CASSLAPAVTGELFF. CDR3 sequence (DNA): TGCGCCAGCAGCTTGGCGCCAGCGGTCACCGGGGAGCTGTTTTTT.

This chain uses TRBV7-9 with TRBJ1-2, with D possibly matching TRBD1 (6 bases). Germline loops: CDR1 SEHNR, CDR2 FQNEAQ (reference sequence). Trimming shortened V by 2 bases and J by 4 bases, and 14 bases separated the two germline ends. This CDR3 spans 15 amino acids. CDR3 nucleotide sequence: TGTGCCAGCAGCTTACTCTCGGGGACAAGCTATGGCTACACCTTC. This codes for CASSLLSGTSYGYTF.

The chain carries TRBV4-3 and TRBJ2-4, with 11 bases lining up with TRBD1. CDR3 size: 16 residues. Losses at the gene ends were 1 base for V and 6 bases for J; bases not matched to a gene: 5. Looked up from germline, CDR1 is LGHNA and CDR2 is YSLEER. The CDR3 DNA is TGCGCCAGCAGCCAAGGGGACAGGGGGGAGGGAAACATTCAGTACTTC. Protein product: CASSQGDRGEGNIQYF.

V gene TRBV4-1 combines with J gene TRBJ2-1; possible D gene TRBD2, 5 bases. Germline V gives CDR1 MGHRA, CDR2 YSYEKL. V lost 5 bases and J 2 bases, leaving 13 bases between the germline ends. This CDR3 contains 15 residues. The CDR3 nucleotides read TGCGCCAGCAGCTCTCTAGCAGGAGCCTACAATGAGCAGTTCTTC. Translated: CASSSLAGAYNEQFF.

The J gene is TRBJ2-3, the V gene TRBV12-3 or TRBV12-4; the D gene is possibly TRBD1 (5 bases). This CDR3 is built from 13 residues. With 6 bases removed from V and 6 bases from J, the gap between germline ends came to 13 bases. CDR3 bases: TGTGCCAGCAGCCCGGTGTCAGGGGATACGCAGTATTTT. It encodes CASSPVSGDTQYF.

This clone was observed a single time. The chain joins TRBV6-2 or TRBV6-3 to TRBJ2-5, with 11 bases aligning to TRBD2. Germline values: CDR1 MNHEY, CDR2 SVGEGT. The V and J ends lost 4 bases and 5 bases, in that order; junction bases with no gene match: 18. The CDR3 contains 19 residues. CDR3 loop: CASSSLSGTSGPHGETQYF. Written as DNA, the CDR3 is TGTGCCAGCAGTTCCCTCTCCGGGACTAGCGGTCCCCACGGGGAGACCCAGTACTTC.

The rearrangement links TRBV30 to TRBJ2-7; 9 nucleotides align to TRBD1. This CDR3 is 13 amino acids long. The trim removed 5 bases at V and 6 bases at J, leaving 8 bases unmatched. The germline V gene encodes CDR1 GTSNPN and CDR2 SVGIG (reference sequence). CDR3: CAWVPTGGSEQYF. For the CDR3, the DNA is TGTGCCTGGGTCCCCACAGGGGGCTCCGAGCAGTACTTC.

This sequence joins TRBV20-1 and TRBJ2-5, with a possible D match to TRBD2 (6 bases). Germline V gives CDR1 DFQATT, CDR2 SNEGSKA (reference sequence). Trimming shortened V by 3 bases and J by 5 bases, and 16 bases separated the two germline ends. The CDR3 is 14 residues long. CDR3 residues: CSASPSTSVETQYF. The DNA of the CDR3 is TGCAGTGCTAGTCCTTCGACTAGTGTGGAGACCCAGTACTTC.

The chain employs TRBV30 and TRBJ2-1; 7 nucleotides match TRBD1. The CDR3 length is 14 residues. From germline, CDR1 is GTSNPN and CDR2 SVGIG (reference sequence). Unmatched junction bases numbered 4, after V lost 2 bases and J lost 3 bases. The CDR3 loop reads CAWSRGQSYNEQFF. Written as DNA, the CDR3 is TGTGCCTGGAGTAGGGGACAGAGCTACAATGAGCAGTTCTTC.

The V gene is TRBV3-1 (or the pseudogene TRBV3-2), the J gene TRBJ2-1; 7 positions agree with TRBD2. Germline loops: CDR1 LGHDT, CDR2 YNNKEL (reference sequence). The CDR3 has 15 amino acids. V lost 0 bases to trimming and J lost 4 bases; unmatched junction nucleotides: 3. The CDR3 loop is CASSQEAGTYNEQFF. The CDR3 DNA is TGTGCCAGCAGCCAAGAAGCGGGAACTTACAATGAGCAGTTCTTC.

This chain uses TRBV6-1 with TRBJ2-7; maybe TRBD1 (5 bases). Trimming pared 1 base from V and 1 base from J, leaving 8 bases between. The CDR3 length is 14 residues. CDR1 is MNHNS, CDR2 SASEGT, per germline. The CDR3 sequence: CASSEVAGSYEQYF. As DNA, the CDR3 is TGTGCCAGCAGTGAAGTAGCAGGGTCCTACGAGCAGTACTTC.

Ten or more counts support this clone. The chain carries TRBV27 and TRBJ1-4; 7 nucleotides agree with TRBD1. V trimming: 6 bases; J trimming: 7 bases; junction bases outside the gene matches: 20. The CDR3 sequence is 18 residues long. Germline CDR1 MNHEY, CDR2 SMNVEV (reference sequence). CDR3 sequence (DNA): TGTGCCAGCAGGGCACTCGAACAGGGGCCCGCTGTAGGTGAAAAACTGTTTTTT. Translation gives CASRALEQGPAVGEKLFF.

Note on this clone: At the DNA level, this CDR3 is encoded by other sequences in the same sample as well. This chain links TRBV18 with TRBJ1-4; possibly TRBD1 for D (5 bases). The CDR3 loop spans 16 amino acids. Germline CDR1 and CDR2: KGHSH and LQKENI. V was cut by 2 bases and J by 2 bases, with 12 bases left in between. In DNA form, the CDR3 reads TGTGCCAGCTCACCAGGGCAGGGTTCGACTAATGAAAAACTGTTTTTT. Amino acids: CASSPGQGSTNEKLFF.

The gene calls are TRBV6-5 and TRBJ2-3; 9 bases match TRBD1. The length of the CDR3 is 12 residues. CDR1 is MNHEY, CDR2 SVGAGI, per germline. J gave up 11 bases and V 7 bases, and 7 bases lay outside the gene matches. The CDR3 coding sequence is TGTGCCAGCAACTCGGGACAGGGTATGCAGTATTTT. Protein: CASNSGQGMQYF.

The chain recombines TRBV30 with TRBJ2-3; 7 nucleotides agree with TRBD2. The ends lost 0 bases at V and 10 bases at J; junction bases unmatched: 10. The CDR3 runs to 14 residues. Germline CDR1 reads GTSNPN; CDR2 reads SVGIG (reference sequence). CDR3: CAWSVGSPGGAQYF. The CDR3 DNA follows: TGTGCCTGGAGTGTGGGCAGCCCTGGGGGGGCGCAGTATTTT.

The chain links TRBV28 to TRBJ2-1, with 7 bases lining up with TRBD2. The CDR3 is made up of 13 amino acids. From germline, CDR1 is MDHEN and CDR2 SYDVKM. After removal of 8 bases from V and 14 bases from J, the junction contained 15 bases not matched to a gene. The DNA of the CDR3 is TGTGCCAGCTACAGCGGGGCCCGGGGGAAAAAGTTCTTC. This gives the protein CASYSGARGKKFF.

The gene calls are TRBV11-2 and TRBJ2-2; no clear D gene. The CDR3 is made up of 14 amino acids. Germline values: CDR1 SGHAT, CDR2 FQNNGV. Between the trimmed V and J ends, which lost 5 bases and 6 bases, there was a span of 13 bases. Written as DNA, the CDR3 is TGTGCCAGCAGCCACCTTCGGTATCCCGGGGAGCTGTTTTTT. Protein sequence: CASSHLRYPGELFF.